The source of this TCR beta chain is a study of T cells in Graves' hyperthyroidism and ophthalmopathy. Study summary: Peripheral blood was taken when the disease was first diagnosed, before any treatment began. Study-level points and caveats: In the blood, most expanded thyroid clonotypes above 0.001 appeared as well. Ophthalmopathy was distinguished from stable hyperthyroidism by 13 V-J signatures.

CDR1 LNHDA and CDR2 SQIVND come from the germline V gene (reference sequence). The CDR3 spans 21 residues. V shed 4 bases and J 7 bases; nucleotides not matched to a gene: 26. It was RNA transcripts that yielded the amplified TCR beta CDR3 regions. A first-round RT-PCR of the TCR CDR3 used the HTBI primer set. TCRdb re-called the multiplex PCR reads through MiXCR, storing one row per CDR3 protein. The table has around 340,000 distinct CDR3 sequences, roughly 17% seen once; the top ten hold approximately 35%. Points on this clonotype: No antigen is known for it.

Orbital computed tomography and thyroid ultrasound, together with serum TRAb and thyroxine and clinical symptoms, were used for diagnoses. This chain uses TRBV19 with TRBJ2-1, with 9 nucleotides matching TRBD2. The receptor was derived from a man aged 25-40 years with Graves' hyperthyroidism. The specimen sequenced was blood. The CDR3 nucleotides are TGTGCCAGTAGTAGTCACGCCGCGGGAGGGCCATTTAGTTCTTCGGAAAATGAGCAGTTCTTC. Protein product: CASSSHAAGGPFSSSENEQFF.